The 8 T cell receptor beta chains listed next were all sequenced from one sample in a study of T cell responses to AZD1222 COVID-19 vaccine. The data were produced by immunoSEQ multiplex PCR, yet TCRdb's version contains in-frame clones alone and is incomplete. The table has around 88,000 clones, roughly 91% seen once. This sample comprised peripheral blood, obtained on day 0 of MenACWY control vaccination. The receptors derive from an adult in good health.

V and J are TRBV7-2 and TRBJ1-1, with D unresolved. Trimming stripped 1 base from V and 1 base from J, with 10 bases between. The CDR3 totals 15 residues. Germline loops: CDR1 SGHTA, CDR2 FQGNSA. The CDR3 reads CASSLVFQTNTEAFF. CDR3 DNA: TGTGCCAGCAGCTTAGTCTTTCAGACGAACACTGAAGCTTTCTTT.

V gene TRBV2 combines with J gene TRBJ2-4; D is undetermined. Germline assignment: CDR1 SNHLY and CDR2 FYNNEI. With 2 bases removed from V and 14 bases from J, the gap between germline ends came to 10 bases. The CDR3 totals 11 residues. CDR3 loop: CASSEQNGEYF. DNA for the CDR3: TGTGCCAGCAGTGAACAGAATGGGGAGTACTTC.

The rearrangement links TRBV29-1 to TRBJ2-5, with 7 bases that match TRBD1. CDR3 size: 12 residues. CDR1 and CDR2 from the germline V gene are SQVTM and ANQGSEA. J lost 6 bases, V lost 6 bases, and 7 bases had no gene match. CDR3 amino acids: CSVRTGKQTQYF. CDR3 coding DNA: TGCAGCGTCCGGACAGGAAAGCAGACCCAGTACTTC.

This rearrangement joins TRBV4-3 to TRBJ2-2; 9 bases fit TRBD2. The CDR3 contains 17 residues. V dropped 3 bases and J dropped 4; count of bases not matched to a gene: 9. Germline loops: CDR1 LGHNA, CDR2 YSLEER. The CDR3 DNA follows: TGCGCCAGCAGCCAGATGGGACTAGCCGCCCTCACCGGGGAGCTGTTTTTT. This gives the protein CASSQMGLAALTGELFF.

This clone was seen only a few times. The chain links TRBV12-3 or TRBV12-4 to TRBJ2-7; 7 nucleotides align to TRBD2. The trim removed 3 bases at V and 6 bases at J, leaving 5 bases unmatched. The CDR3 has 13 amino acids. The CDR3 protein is CASSFSRGTEQYF. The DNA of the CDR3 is TGTGCCAGCAGTTTCTCGCGGGGGACCGAGCAGTACTTC.

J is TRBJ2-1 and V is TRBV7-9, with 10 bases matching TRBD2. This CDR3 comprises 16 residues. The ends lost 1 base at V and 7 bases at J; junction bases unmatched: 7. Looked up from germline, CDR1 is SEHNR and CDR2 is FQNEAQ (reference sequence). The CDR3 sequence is CASSLESGGARNEQFF. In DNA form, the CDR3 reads TGTGCCAGCAGCTTAGAGAGCGGGGGGGCCAGGAATGAGCAGTTCTTC.

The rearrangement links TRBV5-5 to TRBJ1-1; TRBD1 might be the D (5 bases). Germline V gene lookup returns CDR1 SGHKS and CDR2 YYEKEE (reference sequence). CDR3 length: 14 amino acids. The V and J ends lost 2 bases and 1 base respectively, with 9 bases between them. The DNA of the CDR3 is TGTGCCAGCAGCTTCGGGGGGAGGAACACTGAAGCTTTCTTT. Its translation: CASSFGGRNTEAFF.

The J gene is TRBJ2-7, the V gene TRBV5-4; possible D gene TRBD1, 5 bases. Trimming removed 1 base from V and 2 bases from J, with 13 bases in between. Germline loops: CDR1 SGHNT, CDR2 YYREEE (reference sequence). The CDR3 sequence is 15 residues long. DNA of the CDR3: TGTGCCAGCAGCTTGTTGCCGGACATTGCCTACGAGCAGTACTTC. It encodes CASSLLPDIAYEQYF. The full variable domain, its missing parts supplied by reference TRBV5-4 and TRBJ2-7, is ETGVTQSPTHLIKTRGQQVTLRCSSQSGHNTVSWYQQALGQGPQFIFQYYREEENGRGNFPPRFSGLQFPNYSSELNVNALELDDSALYLCASSLLPDIAYEQYFGPGTRLTVT.